This paragraph covers one TCR beta chain sequence. This sample is part of a study of OX40 agonist ivuxolimab in advanced cancers. On the study more broadly: Ivuxolimab was delivered to patients intravenously every 2 weeks at doses spanning 0.01 to 10 mg/kg.

A history of autoimmune disease or systemic immunosuppression excluded patients. Libraries were prepared by immunoSEQ multiplex PCR; TCRdb keeps only in-frame clonotypes and omits some of them. The sample consists of around 15,000 clones, around nine tenths of them appearing once. Germline CDR1 is SGDLS and CDR2 is YYNGEE. The CDR3 runs 13 residues. Trimming cost V 4 bases and J 3 bases, with 10 bases left between them. Specimen: CD4+ or CD8+ T cells sorted from blood, collected in a trial of the OX40 agonist ivuxolimab. The receptor was derived from an adult with an advanced solid tumor such as melanoma, head and neck, liver or kidney cancer. The genes are TRBV9 and TRBJ1-1; D is ambiguous. The CDR3 DNA is TGTGCCAGCAGCCATGGGTTGGACACTGAAGCTTTCTTT. This translates into CASSHGLDTEAFF.